This T cell receptor (beta chain) was sequenced in a study of technical replicates of blood from several donors (dated by TCRdb to about 2017). A remark on this clone: Its antigen specificity is not known. Base qualities are not provided; no much larger clone lies one nucleotide away.

The V end gives up 5 bases and the J end 4 bases, leaving 18 bases in the junction not matched to a gene. CDR1 MNHEY and CDR2 SMNVEV are derived from the germline V gene (reference sequence). Including cysteine and phenylalanine, the CDR3 has 20 amino acids. Only the CDR3 portion is preserved as DNA: 60 bases, with reading frame beginning at the first base. Library creation used the immunoSEQ multiplex PCR assay. TCRdb carries this immuneACCESS record with in-frame sequences only. Its versions omit some clonotypes, under half of them owing to an unresolved V gene in the studies checked, with the rest unexplained. This sample is represented by 100,000 or so clones; roughly 94% of them were singletons. Clones ranked in the top ten supply about 0.25% of the sample.

This chain joins TRBV27 to TRBJ2-1, with 12 central nucleotides matching TRBD2. The sequence was obtained from a human donor in good health. The specimen was T cells isolated from PBMCs. The base sequence is TGTGCCAGCAGTCCGCGATTGGGACTAGCGGGTACGGGATGGTACAATGAGCAGTTCTTC. Translated, this gives CASSPRLGLAGTGWYNEQFF.